Each of the 14 T cell receptor beta chains below was sequenced from the same sample in a study of T cell responses to AZD1222 COVID-19 vaccine. Sequencing was performed with immunoSEQ multiplex PCR; in TCRdb, only in-frame clones are kept and a portion is missing. The sample shows about 150,000 clones, over 75% of them seen only once. The source material was peripheral blood, sampled on day 0 of AZD1222 vaccination. These receptors were obtained from an adult in good health.

Turning to this clone: In the same sample, other DNA sequences code for this CDR3. V usage is TRBV6-5 and J usage is TRBJ1-1, with a possible D match to TRBD1 (5 bases). The germline V gene encodes CDR1 MNHEY and CDR2 SVGAGI. V was clipped by 8 bases and J by 4 bases, with 11 bases between them. The CDR3 extends over 12 amino acids. The CDR3 DNA sequence: TGTGCCAGCCGAGCAGGGAGCACTGAAGCTTTCTTT. It translates to CASRAGSTEAFF.

This chain links TRBV11-2 with TRBJ2-3; 8 bases are a match to TRBD2. V was clipped by 5 bases and J by 1 base; unmatched bases: 8. CDR1 is SGHAT and CDR2 is FQNNGV in the germline V gene. The CDR3 is 16 residues long. In nucleotides, the CDR3 is TGTGCCAGCAGCCTTGTCACGGGGGGGCGCACAGATACGCAGTATTTT. It encodes CASSLVTGGRTDTQYF.

The CDR3 is CASAQARGNTEAFF. DNA of the CDR3: TGTGCCAGCGCCCAAGCACGGGGAAACACTGAAGCTTTCTTT. The rearrangement links TRBV6-5 to TRBJ1-1; no definite D call. This CDR3 spans 14 amino acids. V was clipped by 8 bases and J by 2 bases, with 15 bases between them. CDR1 and CDR2 (germline): MNHEY, SVGAGI.

The rearrangement links TRBV27 to TRBJ2-2, with D possibly TRBD2 on 6 matching bases. CDR1 and CDR2 (germline): MNHEY, SMNVEV (reference sequence). The V end lost 6 bases, the J end lost 0 bases, and 14 bases lay between the germline ends. CDR3 size: 16 residues. CDR3 residues: CASRPTGEANTGELFF. The DNA of the CDR3 is TGTGCCAGCAGACCCACGGGGGAGGCGAACACCGGGGAGCTGTTTTTT.

This chain links TRBV11-3 with TRBJ2-1; TRBD1 matches 7 bases. The CDR3 runs to 15 residues. With V trimmed by 5 bases and J by 0 bases, 4 bases remained unmatched. Germline CDR1 is SGHNT and CDR2 is YENEEA. The CDR3 is CASSHRDSSYNEQFF. The CDR3 coding sequence is TGTGCCAGCAGCCACCGGGACAGCTCCTACAATGAGCAGTTCTTC.

This clone has just a few counts. The rearrangement links TRBV5-1 to TRBJ1-1, with 7 positions matching TRBD1. CDR3 length: 15 amino acids. The V gene end was trimmed by 4 bases and the J gene end by 6 bases; junction bases not matched to a gene: 12. CDR1 is SGHRS, CDR2 YFSETQ, per germline. Written as DNA, the CDR3 is TGCGCCAGCAGCCTACAGACAGGGTCGGGGGCTGAAGCTTTCTTT. Translation gives CASSLQTGSGAEAFF.

The chain recombines TRBV19 with TRBJ2-3; 12 bases align to TRBD2. This CDR3 has 16 residues. The V segment lost 4 bases and the J segment 2 bases; nucleotides outside the gene matches: 4. Germline CDR1 reads LNHDA; CDR2 reads SQIVND (reference sequence). CDR3 nucleotides: TGTGCCAGTAGTAAATGGACTAGCGGGAACACAGATACGCAGTATTTT. It encodes CASSKWTSGNTDTQYF. Drawing the rest from reference TRBV19 and TRBJ2-3, the complete variable domain is DGGITQSPKYLFRKEGQNVTLSCEQNLNHDAMYWYRQDPGQGLRLIYYSQIVNDFQKGDIAEGYSVSREKKESFPLTVTSAQKNPTAFYLCASSKWTSGNTDTQYFGPGTRLTVL.

This clone was seen only a few times. The V gene is TRBV5-6, the J gene TRBJ2-3; 8 bases are shared with TRBD1. V was clipped by 6 bases and J by 2 bases; unmatched bases: 5. CDR3 length: 14 residues. CDR1 is SGHDT, CDR2 YYEEEE, per germline. The CDR3, as DNA: TGTGCCAGCAAACGGACAGGGAACACAGATACGCAGTATTTT. This translates into CASKRTGNTDTQYF.

The genes are TRBV7-5 and TRBJ2-2; TRBD1 was called by the table and not checked on the DNA. TRBV7-5 is tagged as a pseudogene. CDR3 length equals 16 residues. CDR3 region: CARSWGPPDRTGELFF. In DNA form, the CDR3 reads TGTGCCAGAAGCTGGGGCCCCCCCGATCGAACCGGGGAGCTGTTTTTT.

The chain couples TRBV6-6 to TRBJ1-2; 7 bases are a match to TRBD1. The CDR3 extends over 14 amino acids. Per the germline V gene, CDR1 is MNHNY and CDR2 is SVGAGI (reference sequence). Trimming removed 7 bases from V and 3 bases from J; junction bases left unmatched: 8. DNA of the CDR3: TGTGCCAGCACCGAACAGGGGCCCCACTATGGCTACACCTTC. This gives the protein CASTEQGPHYGYTF.

The chain uses TRBV27 and TRBJ2-3, with 7 bases lining up with TRBD1. J lost 2 bases, V lost 3 bases, and 5 bases had no gene match. Germline V gives CDR1 MNHEY, CDR2 SMNVEV (reference sequence). The CDR3 runs 15 residues. The DNA of the CDR3 is TGTGCCAGCAGTTTTGAAGGGGGCGACACAGATACGCAGTATTTT. Translation: CASSFEGGDTDTQYF.

The chain carries TRBV6-5 and TRBJ2-6, with no clear D. V lost 6 bases to trimming and J lost 1 base, with 4 bases between them. The CDR3 extends over 13 amino acids. CDR1 and CDR2 from the germline V gene are MNHEY and SVGAGI. Here the CDR3 reads CASRPSGANVLTF. The CDR3 DNA reads as TGTGCCAGCAGACCTTCTGGGGCCAACGTCCTGACTTTC.

The chain uses TRBV10-3 and TRBJ2-3; 8 bases are a match to TRBD1. The V gene end was trimmed by 3 bases and the J gene end by 4 bases; junction bases not matched to a gene: 0. The CDR3 runs to 13 residues. Germline CDR1 and CDR2: ENHRY and SYGVKD. The CDR3 loop reads CAISEQGADTQYF. In DNA form, the CDR3 reads TGTGCCATCAGTGAACAGGGGGCAGATACGCAGTATTTT.

The sample holds one count of this clone. V gene TRBV6-5 combines with J gene TRBJ1-2; 7 bases fit TRBD1. CDR3 size: 16 residues. The junction had 11 bases not matched to a gene; V was cut back by 2 bases and J by 5 bases. CDR1 MNHEY and CDR2 SVGAGI come from the germline V gene. CDR3 loop: CASSYPSETGRYGYTF. DNA of the CDR3: TGTGCCAGCAGTTACCCTAGCGAGACAGGGAGGTATGGCTACACCTTC.